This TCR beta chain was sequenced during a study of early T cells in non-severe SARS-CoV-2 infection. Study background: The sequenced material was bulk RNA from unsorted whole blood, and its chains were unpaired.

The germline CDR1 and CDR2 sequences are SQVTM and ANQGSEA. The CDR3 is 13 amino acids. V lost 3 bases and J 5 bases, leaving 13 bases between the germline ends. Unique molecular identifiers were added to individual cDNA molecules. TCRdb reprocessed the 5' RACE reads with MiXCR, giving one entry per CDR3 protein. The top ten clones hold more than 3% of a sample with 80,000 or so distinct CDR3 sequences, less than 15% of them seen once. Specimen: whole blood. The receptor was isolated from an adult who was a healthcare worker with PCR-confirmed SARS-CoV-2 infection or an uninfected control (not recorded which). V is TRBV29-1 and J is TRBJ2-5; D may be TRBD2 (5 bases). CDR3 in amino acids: CSVDVGAEETQYF. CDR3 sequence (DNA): TGCAGCGTTGATGTGGGAGCCGAGGAGACCCAGTACTTC. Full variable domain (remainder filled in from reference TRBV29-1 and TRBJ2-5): SAVISQKPSRDICQRGTSLTIQCQVDSQVTMMFWYRQQPGQSLTLIATANQGSEATYESGFVIDKFPISRPNLTFSTLTVSNMSPEDSSIYLCSVDVGAEETQYFGPGTRLLVL.